The following is a T cell receptor (beta chain) sequence with its context. No antigen is known for it. The entry originates in a study of CXCR3-negative and CXCR3-positive naive CD8 T cells. Findings and caveats of the study: For CXCR3-positive naive cells, TRB CDR3s were more hydrophobic than those of CXCR3-negative naive cells.

TRB cDNA libraries were made by UMI-labeled 5' RACE. For each CDR3 protein, TCRdb gives one entry from its re-call of the 5' RACE reads, without DNA. The repertoire table contains just under 90,000 distinct CDR3 sequences. This CDR3 has 12 residues. Germline-derived CDR1 and CDR2 are SQVTM and ANQGSEA. Sample: naive CXCR3+ CD8+ T cells from blood. Subset here: CD45RO-CCR7+CD27+CD95- naive CD8+ T cells expressing CXCR3 (TNR3+). The chain recombines TRBV29-1 with TRBJ2-7; with no DNA, the TCRdb D assignment of TRBD1 cannot be verified. The source is a human donor in good health. Some clones in this sample may be carry-over from other donors' samples. The CDR3 loop is CSVRGQGYEQYF.